This T cell receptor beta chain comes out of a study of blood T cells in healthy people across ages. Primers used in a second PCR of about 7 to 12 cycles were a sample-barcoded 5' primer and a J-beta primer mix. TCRdb used MiXCR to reprocess the 5' RACE reads, holding one entry per CDR3 protein. The sample has 500,000 to 550,000 distinct CDR3 sequences; around 24% are singletons. Germline values: CDR1 MNHNY, CDR2 SVGAGI (reference sequence). The CDR3 is 13 residues long. A minimum of 5 micrograms of total RNA was extracted per sample. These same data were also listed under a study on T cells of mothers and their children.

The clonotype comes from a boy aged 5 to 17 in good health. The chain recombines TRBV6-6 with TRBJ2-5, with D hard to call. The J call may not be correct, given that the DNA end is closer to TRBJ2-7. Sample: blood. CDR3 in DNA: TGTGCCAGCAGTTACTCGAACAGATACGAGCAGTACTTC. It codes for CASSYSNRYEQYF.